The entry below describes one T cell receptor (beta chain). Its recognized antigen is unknown. No base quality information exists; no much larger clone differs at one position. TCRbeta CDR3 regions were amplified from genomic DNA using the immunoSEQ Assay, a bias-controlled multiplex PCR. The study's own analysis went as follows. The number of nucleated cells in each sample was estimated by amplification of reference gene primers within the assay. To quantify the absolute abundance of each unique TCRbeta CDR3 rearrangement, sequence reads were collapsed and filtered. For each sample, productive Simpson clonality was calculated as the square root of Simpson's diversity index across productive rearrangements. TCRdb re-hosts the immuneACCESS table, in-frame sequences only. Its copies lack some clones; in the studies checked, an unresolved V gene accounts for under half of them, and the cause for the rest is not known. That table supplies the V and J calls and clone size; D and trimming were determined from the DNA. The sample includes about 180,000 clones, with 88% observed a single time. Of the sample, around 4% falls within the top ten clones.

The data stem from a study of blood T cell repertoires in COVID-19 (dated by TCRdb to 2020 to 2022). About the study as a whole: Collaborator samples came from the United States, Italy and Spain and covered acute and convalescent phases of COVID-19. Sample metadata almost always included a de-identified subject ID, COVID-19 status, age in years and sex. Samples came from the ongoing ImmuneRACE study (first 160 participants) plus 1,254 subjects from 6 global collaborators. The repertoires were made available in a free public database intended to serve as a resource for research on the immune response to SARS-CoV-2. The dataset comprised deeply sampled blood TCRbeta repertoires from subjects exposed to, actively infected with, or recovered from COVID-19. Where available, HLA class I and class II types were obtained from metadata supplied by the sample provider rather than from assay-based typing. The material from the prospective study consisted of cDNA or gDNA derived from T cells, B-cell-depleted T cells, or PBMCs.

Collaborating institutions collected whole blood in K2EDTA tubes following their own protocols. Collaborator samples were shipped for TCRbeta analysis as frozen whole blood, isolated PBMCs, or DNA extracted from either sample type. Trimming at the junction amounts to 4 bases on V and 5 bases on J, and the germline ends lie 15 bases apart. From its cysteine to its phenylalanine, the CDR3 spans 14 amino acids. Only the CDR3 DNA is retained, 42 bases long and in frame from the first base. CDR1 and CDR2 are read off the germline V gene as SGDLS and YYNGEE. Study-wide conclusions, independent of this receptor: The amount of clinical and demographic metadata varied by source and participant and was provided uncurated.

Material: peripheral blood. This TCR was sampled from a woman younger than 45 with acute or convalescent COVID-19. The rearrangement combines TRBV9 with TRBJ2-5, and the D gene may be TRBD2, 6 bases matching. At the DNA level, the sequence is TGTGCCAGCAGCCCAACTTTGGGGGGTGAGACCCAGTACTTC. This encodes CASSPTLGGETQYF.